Described below is a single T cell receptor (beta chain) sequence and its context. Its recognized antigen is unknown. No much larger clone is present one base from it, and per-base qualities are unavailable. The sample belongs to a study of cytomegalovirus exposure and HLA in healthy donors (TCRdb year 2017). About the study as a whole: The 650 to 800 repertoires of the first cohort and the 110 or so validation repertoires were produced on the same platform, according to a later analysis. The study aimed to test whether cataloging public T cell receptors could reveal signatures of past pathogen exposure. Besides the first cohort of around 700 subjects, a separate validation cohort made up of roughly 120 different subjects was used. To predict cytomegalovirus infection status, the study brought together high-throughput TCR immunosequencing, statistical association of individual TCRs with disease status, and machine learning.

Beyond this particular receptor, the publication reports: The authors suggested that the approach could potentially be generalized to other disease states and immunological phenotypes. In vitro tests confirmed that a few of the cytomegalovirus-associated TCR beta chains recognize cytomegalovirus antigens. Of the cluster scores, 90% to 95% were above 0 in a later analysis, which found that TCRs clustered in the first cohort also tended to co-occur in the 120 or so validation repertoires. The classifier was reported to diagnose cytomegalovirus status with high specificity and sensitivity in both the original and validation cohorts. The study listed approximately 160 TCR beta chains as associated with cytomegalovirus. All 130 or so repertoires were used to score co-occurrence in the validation cohort in a later analysis, because that analysis had no HLA typing for the cohort. While some public TCRs were present in many individuals, most TCR sequences turned up only very rarely across donors.

The donors were included in the validation cohort of 120 subjects, a group kept apart from the roughly 730-subject first cohort. The germline V gene sets CDR1 to LGHNA and CDR2 to YNFKEQ. The CDR3 covers 16 residues, taking in both the cysteine and the phenylalanine. The read is trimmed to its CDR3 DNA, 48 bases read in frame from base 1. Unmatched junction bases come to 8, with V trimmed by 1 base and J by 8 bases. Libraries were built with the immunoSEQ multiplex PCR assay. The authors' pipeline ran thus. A statistical classification framework was built to diagnose cytomegalovirus status from the catalog of TCR beta chain sequences. TCRdb carries this immuneACCESS record with in-frame sequences only. Its versions omit some clonotypes, under half of them owing to an unresolved V gene in the studies checked, with the rest unexplained. That table gives V, J and clone size, and the DNA gave D and trimming. This sample is represented by approximately 210,000 clones; roughly 82% of them were singletons. Clones ranked in the top ten supply almost 1.5% of the sample.

The chain uses TRBV4-2 and TRBJ1-4; TRBD1 lines up with 9 middle nucleotides. This sequence was found in a woman between 18 and 29 years old in good health and CMV-seronegative. Material for sequencing was PBMCs. Here is the DNA: TGTGCCAGCAGCCAAGGATCATACAGGGGGCAAGAAAAACTGTTTTTT. Its product reads: CASSQGSYRGQEKLFF.